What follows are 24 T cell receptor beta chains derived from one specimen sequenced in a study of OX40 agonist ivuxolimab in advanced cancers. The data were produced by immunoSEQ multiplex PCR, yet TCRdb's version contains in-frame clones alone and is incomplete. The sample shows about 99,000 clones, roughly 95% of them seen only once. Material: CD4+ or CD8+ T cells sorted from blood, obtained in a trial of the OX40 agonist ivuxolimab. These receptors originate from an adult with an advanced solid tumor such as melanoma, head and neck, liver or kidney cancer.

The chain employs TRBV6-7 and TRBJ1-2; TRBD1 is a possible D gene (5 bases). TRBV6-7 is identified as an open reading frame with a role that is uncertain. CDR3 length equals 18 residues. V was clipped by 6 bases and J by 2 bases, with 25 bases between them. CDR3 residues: CASRQNGGDHCPNYGYTF. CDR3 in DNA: TGTGCCAGCAGACAAAATGGGGGAGACCACTGCCCGAACTATGGCTACACCTTC.

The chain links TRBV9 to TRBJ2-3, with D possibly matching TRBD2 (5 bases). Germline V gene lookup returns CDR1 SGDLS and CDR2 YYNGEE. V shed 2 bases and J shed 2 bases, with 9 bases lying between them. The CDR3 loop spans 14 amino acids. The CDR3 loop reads CASSVEGFTDTQYF. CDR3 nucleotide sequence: TGTGCCAGCAGCGTCGAGGGCTTCACAGATACGCAGTATTTT.

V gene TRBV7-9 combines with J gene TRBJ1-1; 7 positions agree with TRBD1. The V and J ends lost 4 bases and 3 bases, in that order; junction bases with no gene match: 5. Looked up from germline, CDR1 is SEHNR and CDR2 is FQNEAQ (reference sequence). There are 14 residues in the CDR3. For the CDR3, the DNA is TGTGCCAGCAGCTCGATAGACAGGGACACTGAAGCTTTCTTT. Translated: CASSSIDRDTEAFF.

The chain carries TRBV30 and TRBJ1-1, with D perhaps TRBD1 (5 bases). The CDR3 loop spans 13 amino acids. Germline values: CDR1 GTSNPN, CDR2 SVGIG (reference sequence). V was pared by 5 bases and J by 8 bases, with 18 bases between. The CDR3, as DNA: TGTGCCTGGGAAGACACGGGGGGACGGGAAGCTTTCTTT. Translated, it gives CAWEDTGGREAFF.

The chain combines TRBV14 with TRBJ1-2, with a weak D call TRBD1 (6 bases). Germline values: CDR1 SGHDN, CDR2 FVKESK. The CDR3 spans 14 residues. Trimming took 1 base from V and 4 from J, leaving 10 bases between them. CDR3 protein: CASSQGRGGYGYTF. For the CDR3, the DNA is TGTGCCAGCAGCCAAGGCAGGGGAGGCTATGGCTACACCTTC.

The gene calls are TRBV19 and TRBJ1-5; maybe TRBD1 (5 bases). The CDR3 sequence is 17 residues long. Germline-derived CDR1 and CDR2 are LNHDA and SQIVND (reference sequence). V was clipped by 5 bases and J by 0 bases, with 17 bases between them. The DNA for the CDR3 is TGTGCCAGTAGTTCAACCTCGGGACGGAATAGCAATCAGCCCCAGCATTTT. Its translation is CASSSTSGRNSNQPQHF. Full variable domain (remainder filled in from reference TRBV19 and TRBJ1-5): DGGITQSPKYLFRKEGQNVTLSCEQNLNHDAMYWYRQDPGQGLRLIYYSQIVNDFQKGDIAEGYSVSREKKESFPLTVTSAQKNPTAFYLCASSSTSGRNSNQPQHFGDGTRLSIL.

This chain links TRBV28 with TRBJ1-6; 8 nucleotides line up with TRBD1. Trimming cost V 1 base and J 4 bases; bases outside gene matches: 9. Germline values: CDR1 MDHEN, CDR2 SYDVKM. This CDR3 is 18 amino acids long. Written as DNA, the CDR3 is TGTGCCAGCAGTTTATCCGCAGGGGGCGGTTTTTATAATTCACCCCTCCACTTT. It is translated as CASSLSAGGGFYNSPLHF.

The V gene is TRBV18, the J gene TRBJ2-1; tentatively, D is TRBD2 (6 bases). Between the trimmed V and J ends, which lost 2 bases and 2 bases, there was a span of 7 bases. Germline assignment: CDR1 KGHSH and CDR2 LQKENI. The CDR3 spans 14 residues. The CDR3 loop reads CASSPGGTYNEQFF. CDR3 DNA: TGTGCCAGCTCACCAGGGGGGACCTACAATGAGCAGTTCTTC.

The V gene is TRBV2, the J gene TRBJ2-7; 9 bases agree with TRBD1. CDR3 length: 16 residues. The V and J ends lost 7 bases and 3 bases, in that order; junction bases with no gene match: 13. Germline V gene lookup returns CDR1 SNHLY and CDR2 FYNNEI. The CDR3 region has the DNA TGTGCCAGCACCCGGGACAGGGAGGTTGGCTTCTACGAGCAGTACTTC. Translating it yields CASTRDREVGFYEQYF.

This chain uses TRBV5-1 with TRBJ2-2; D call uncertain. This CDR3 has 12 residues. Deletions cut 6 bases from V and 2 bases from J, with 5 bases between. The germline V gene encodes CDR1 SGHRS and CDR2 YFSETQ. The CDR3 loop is CASKFNTGELFF. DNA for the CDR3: TGCGCCAGCAAATTTAACACCGGGGAGCTGTTTTTT.

The CDR3 sequence: CASSTPGQGDGYTF. The CDR3 DNA reads as TGTGCCAGCAGCACGCCGGGACAGGGGGATGGCTACACCTTC. The chain recombines TRBV7-9 with TRBJ1-2; 11 nucleotides agree with TRBD1. Looked up from germline, CDR1 is SEHNR and CDR2 is FQNEAQ (reference sequence). The CDR3 is 14 amino acids. Unmatched junction bases numbered 5, after V lost 5 bases and J lost 6 bases.

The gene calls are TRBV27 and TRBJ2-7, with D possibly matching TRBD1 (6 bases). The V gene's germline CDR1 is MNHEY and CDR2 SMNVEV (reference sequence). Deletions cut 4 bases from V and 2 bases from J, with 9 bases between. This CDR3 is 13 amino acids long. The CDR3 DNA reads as TGTGCCAGCAGTTCAGGGGAAGCCTACGAGCAGTACTTC. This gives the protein CASSSGEAYEQYF.

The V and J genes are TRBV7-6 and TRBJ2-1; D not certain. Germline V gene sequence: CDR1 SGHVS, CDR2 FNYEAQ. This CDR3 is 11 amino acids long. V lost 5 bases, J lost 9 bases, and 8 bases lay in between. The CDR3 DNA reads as TGTGCCAGCAGCGCTTCGGGTGAGCAGTTCTTC. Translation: CASSASGEQFF.

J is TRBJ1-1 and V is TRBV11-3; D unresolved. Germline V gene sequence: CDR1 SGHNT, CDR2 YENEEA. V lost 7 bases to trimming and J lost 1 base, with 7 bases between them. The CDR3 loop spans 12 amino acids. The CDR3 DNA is TGTGCCAGCACCGTGAAGAACACTGAAGCTTTCTTT. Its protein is CASTVKNTEAFF.

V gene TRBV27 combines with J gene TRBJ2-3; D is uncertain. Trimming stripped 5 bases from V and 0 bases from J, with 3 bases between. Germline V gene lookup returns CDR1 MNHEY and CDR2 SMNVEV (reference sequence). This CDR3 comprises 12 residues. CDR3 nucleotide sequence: TGTGCCAGCAGTCTTAGCACAGATACGCAGTATTTT. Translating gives CASSLSTDTQYF.

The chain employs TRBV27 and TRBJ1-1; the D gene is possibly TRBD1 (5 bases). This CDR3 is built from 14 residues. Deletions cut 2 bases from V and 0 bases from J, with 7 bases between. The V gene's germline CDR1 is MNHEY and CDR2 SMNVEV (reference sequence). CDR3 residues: CASSLGGLNTEAFF. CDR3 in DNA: TGTGCCAGCAGTTTAGGGGGTTTGAACACTGAAGCTTTCTTT.

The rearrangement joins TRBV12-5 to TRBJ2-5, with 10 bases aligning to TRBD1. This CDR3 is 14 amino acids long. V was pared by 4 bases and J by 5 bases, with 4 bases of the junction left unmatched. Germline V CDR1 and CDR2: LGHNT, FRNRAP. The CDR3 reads CASGSGQGRETQYF. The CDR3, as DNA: TGTGCTAGTGGTTCGGGACAGGGGCGCGAGACCCAGTACTTC.

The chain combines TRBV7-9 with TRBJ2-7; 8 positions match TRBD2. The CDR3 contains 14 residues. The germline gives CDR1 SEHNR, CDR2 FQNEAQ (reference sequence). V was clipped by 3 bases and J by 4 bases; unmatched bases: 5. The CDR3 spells CASSFGRGGYEQYF. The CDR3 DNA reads TGTGCCAGCAGCTTCGGGAGGGGGGGATACGAGCAGTACTTC.

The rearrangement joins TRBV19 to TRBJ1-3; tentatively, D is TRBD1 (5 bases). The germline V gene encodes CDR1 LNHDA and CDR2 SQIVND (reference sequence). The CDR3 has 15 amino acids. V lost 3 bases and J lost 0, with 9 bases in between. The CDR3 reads CASSMTVHSGNTIYF. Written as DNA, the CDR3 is TGTGCCAGTAGTATGACAGTTCACTCTGGAAACACCATATATTTT.

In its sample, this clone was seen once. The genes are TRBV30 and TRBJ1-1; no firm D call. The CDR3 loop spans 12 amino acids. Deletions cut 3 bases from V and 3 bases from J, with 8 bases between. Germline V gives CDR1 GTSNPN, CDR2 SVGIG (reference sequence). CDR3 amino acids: CAWRHYDTEAFF. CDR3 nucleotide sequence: TGTGCCTGGAGGCATTATGACACTGAAGCTTTCTTT.

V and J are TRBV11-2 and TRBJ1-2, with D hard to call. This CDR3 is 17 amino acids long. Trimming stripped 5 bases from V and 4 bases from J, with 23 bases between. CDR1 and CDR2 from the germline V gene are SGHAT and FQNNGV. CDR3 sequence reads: CASSLTQSRTQSYGYTF. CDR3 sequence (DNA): TGTGCCAGCAGCCTTACACAAAGTAGGACTCAATCCTATGGCTACACCTTC.

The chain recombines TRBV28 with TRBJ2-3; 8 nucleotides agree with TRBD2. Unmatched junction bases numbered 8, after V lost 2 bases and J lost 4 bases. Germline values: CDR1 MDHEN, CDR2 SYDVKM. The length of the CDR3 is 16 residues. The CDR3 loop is CASSLGFSGVADTQYF. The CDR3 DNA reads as TGTGCCAGCAGTTTAGGATTTAGCGGGGTAGCAGATACGCAGTATTTT.

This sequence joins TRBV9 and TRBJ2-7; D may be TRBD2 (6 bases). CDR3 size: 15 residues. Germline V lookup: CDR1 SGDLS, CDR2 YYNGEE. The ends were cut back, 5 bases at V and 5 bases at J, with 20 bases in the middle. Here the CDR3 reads CASSTRGTVAHEQYF. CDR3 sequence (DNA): TGTGCCAGCAGTACGCGCGGGACCGTAGCCCACGAGCAGTACTTC.

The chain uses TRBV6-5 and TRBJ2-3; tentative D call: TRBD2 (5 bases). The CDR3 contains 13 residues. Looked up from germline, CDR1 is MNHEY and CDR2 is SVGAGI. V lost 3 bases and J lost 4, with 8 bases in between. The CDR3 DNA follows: TGTGCCAGCAGTTATATAGCGTCAGATACGCAGTATTTT. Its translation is CASSYIASDTQYF.